Shown below are 21 T cell receptor beta chains from a single sample sequenced in a study of T cell responses to AZD1222 COVID-19 vaccine. This table comes from immunoSEQ multiplex PCR, and its TCRdb copy is limited to in-frame clones, with some not included. This sample yields about 56,000 clones, of which approximately 86% are seen a single time; 6.9% belongs to the top ten. The sample was peripheral blood, taken 28 days after the second AZD1222 dose. All receptors come from an adult who received the AZD1222 COVID-19 vaccine.

This chain joins TRBV4-1 and TRBJ1-2, with 8 bases identical to TRBD1. The CDR3 covers 16 residues. V was clipped by 1 base and J by 7 bases; unmatched bases: 11. Germline CDR1 and CDR2: MGHRA and YSYEKL. The CDR3 bases are TGCGCCAGCAGCCAAGCCGCGGCAGGACAGGGAAGTGGCTACACCTTC. Amino acid sequence: CASSQAAAGQGSGYTF.

V usage is TRBV7-9 and J usage is TRBJ2-7, with TRBD1 matching 9 bases. In germline, CDR1 is SEHNR, CDR2 FQNEAQ (reference sequence). CDR3 length: 15 residues. V gave up 4 bases and J gave up 1 base; unmatched junction bases: 5. The CDR3 coding sequence is TGTGCCAGCAGCTCCGGGACAGGGAGGTCCTACGAGCAGTACTTC. Its translation: CASSSGTGRSYEQYF.

This clone was picked up one time. The chain couples TRBV29-1 to TRBJ1-1, with D unclear. Germline V CDR1 and CDR2: SQVTM, ANQGSEA. The CDR3 sequence is 12 residues long. Trimming stripped 4 bases from V and 5 bases from J, with 11 bases between. CDR3 amino acids: CSVVGQFTEAFF. CDR3 nucleotide sequence: TGCAGCGTTGTGGGTCAGTTTACTGAAGCTTTCTTT.

The genes are TRBV7-2 and TRBJ2-1; 9 bases line up with TRBD2. The CDR3 is made up of 15 amino acids. After removal of 5 bases from V and 8 bases from J, the junction contained 10 bases not matched to a gene. CDR1 SGHTA and CDR2 FQGNSA come from the germline V gene. CDR3 in amino acids: CASSTTSGRFYEQFF. In DNA, the CDR3 is TGTGCCAGCAGCACGACTAGCGGTCGGTTCTATGAGCAGTTCTTC.

This sequence joins TRBV2 and TRBJ2-7, with D perhaps matching TRBD1 or TRBD2 (5 bases each). Trimming shortened V by 2 bases and J by 6 bases, and 8 bases separated the two germline ends. Germline CDR1 SNHLY, CDR2 FYNNEI. The CDR3 covers 12 residues. The CDR3 loop is CASSESGAEQYF. CDR3 bases: TGTGCCAGCAGTGAATCCGGGGCCGAGCAGTACTTC.

The chain has TRBV5-5 and TRBJ2-5, with 12 bases identical to TRBD1. CDR1 and CDR2 (germline): SGHKS, YYEKEE (reference sequence). This CDR3 has 16 residues. The V gene end was trimmed by 4 bases and the J gene end by 5 bases; junction bases not matched to a gene: 9. CDR3 region: CASSPTGTGGRETQYF. CDR3 bases: TGTGCCAGCAGCCCCACCGGGACAGGGGGCAGGGAGACCCAGTACTTC.

This CDR3 reads CASSLPTGDGYTF. DNA of the CDR3: TGTGCCAGCAGCCTTCCGACAGGGGATGGCTACACCTTC. The chain combines TRBV5-5 with TRBJ1-2; TRBD1 matches 8 bases. Trimming at V came to 4 bases and at J to 6 bases, leaving 5 bases not matched to a gene. Germline loops: CDR1 SGHKS, CDR2 YYEKEE (reference sequence). The CDR3 spans 13 residues.

DNA for the CDR3: TGTGCCAGCAGTGTTATCATTGGAGATACGCAGTATTTT. Translation gives CASSVIIGDTQYF. The genes are TRBV6-4 and TRBJ2-3; D is unclear. The CDR3 is made up of 13 amino acids. Trimming cost V 4 bases and J 5 bases, with 10 bases left between them. From germline, CDR1 is MRHNA and CDR2 SNTAGT.

The rearrangement joins TRBV7-2 to TRBJ2-7; a weak D match, TRBD1 (6 bases). Germline V gene lookup returns CDR1 SGHTA and CDR2 FQGNSA. CDR3 size: 15 residues. V was shortened by 5 bases and J by 1 base, with 15 bases between the two germline ends. The CDR3 region has the DNA TGTGCCAGCAGCCGGGTAACAGGGTCATCCTACGAGCAGTACTTC. As protein: CASSRVTGSSYEQYF.

The chain is built from TRBV4-2 and TRBJ2-3, with TRBD2 as a possible D gene (6 bases). V lost 1 base and J 5 bases, leaving 7 bases between the germline ends. This CDR3 is built from 13 residues. Germline CDR1 and CDR2: LGHNA and YNFKEQ. The chain's CDR3 is CASSQGRGDTQYF. In nucleotides, the CDR3 is TGTGCCAGCAGCCAAGGGAGGGGAGATACGCAGTATTTT.

This clone was found once. The V and J genes are TRBV19 and TRBJ2-2, with 14 bases that match TRBD2. V lost 3 bases, J lost 7 bases, and 13 bases stayed unmatched. CDR1 and CDR2 (germline): LNHDA, SQIVND (reference sequence). This CDR3 region has 19 residues. The CDR3 nucleotides are TGTGCCAGTAGTATCCATTCACCGGGACTAGCGGGAGAGGGCGGGGAGCTGTTTTTT. Its translation: CASSIHSPGLAGEGGELFF. The complete variable domain, with remaining parts taken from reference TRBV19 and TRBJ2-2, reads DGGITQSPKYLFRKEGQNVTLSCEQNLNHDAMYWYRQDPGQGLRLIYYSQIVNDFQKGDIAEGYSVSREKKESFPLTVTSAQKNPTAFYLCASSIHSPGLAGEGGELFFGEGSRLTVL.

The chain links TRBV11-2 to TRBJ1-2; 11 bases match TRBD1. CDR1 and CDR2 from the germline V gene are SGHAT and FQNNGV. V lost 5 bases, J lost 8 bases, and 7 bases stayed unmatched. There are 14 residues in the CDR3. CDR3 protein: CASSNGQGARGYTF. As DNA, the CDR3 is TGTGCCAGCAGCAACGGACAGGGGGCGCGGGGCTACACCTTC.

The gene calls are TRBV4-2 and TRBJ2-2; maybe TRBD1 (6 bases). This CDR3 is built from 16 residues. The V and J ends lost 0 bases and 1 base respectively, with 9 bases between them. Germline loops: CDR1 LGHNA, CDR2 YNFKEQ. CDR3 DNA sequence: TGTGCCAGCAGCCAAGATCAGGGGCGGAACACCGGGGAGCTGTTTTTT. Residues: CASSQDQGRNTGELFF.

The chain links TRBV4-3 to TRBJ1-1, with 9 bases aligning to TRBD1. After removal of 0 bases from V and 1 base from J, the junction contained 9 bases not matched to a gene. This CDR3 contains 18 residues. Germline loops: CDR1 LGHNA, CDR2 YSLEER. CDR3 nucleotides: TGCGCCAGCAGCCAAGAGGGACAGGGCGGTTCGGGGAACACTGAAGCTTTCTTT. Amino acids: CASSQEGQGGSGNTEAFF.

V is TRBV7-2 and J is TRBJ2-7; possible D gene TRBD1, 6 bases. The CDR3 has 14 residues. Trimming removed 1 base at V and 3 bases at J, with 10 bases between. Germline V gives CDR1 SGHTA, CDR2 FQGNSA. CDR3 sequence: CASSLVGQSYEQYF. CDR3 coding DNA: TGTGCCAGCAGCTTAGTAGGACAGAGCTACGAGCAGTACTTC.

This chain links TRBV6-5 with TRBJ2-1, with D uncertain. The germline V and J ends were trimmed by 3 bases and 7 bases, with 4 bases remaining between them. From germline, CDR1 is MNHEY and CDR2 SVGAGI. The CDR3 has 11 residues. The CDR3 nucleotides are TGTGCCAGCAGTTATAAGAATGAGCAGTTCTTC. Protein product: CASSYKNEQFF.

V usage is TRBV7-2 and J usage is TRBJ1-5; no definite D call. Germline V gene data show CDR1 as SGHTA and CDR2 as FQGNSA. This CDR3 is built from 14 residues. The V and J ends lost 1 base and 5 bases respectively, with 9 bases between them. In DNA form, the CDR3 reads TGTGCCAGCAGCTTAGTCGCGGGCTATCAGCCCCAGCATTTT. Amino acid sequence: CASSLVAGYQPQHF. The variable domain in full, completed from reference TRBV7-2 and TRBJ1-5, reads GAGVSQSPSNKVTEKGKDVELRCDPISGHTALYWYRQSLGQGLEFLIYFQGNSAPDKSGLPSDRFSAERTGGSVSTLTIQRTQQEDSAVYLCASSLVAGYQPQHFGDGTRLSIL.

V usage is TRBV19 and J usage is TRBJ2-7; weak D call: TRBD1 (5 bases). Per the germline V gene, CDR1 is LNHDA and CDR2 is SQIVND (reference sequence). With 0 bases removed from V and 3 bases from J, the gap between germline ends came to 6 bases. The CDR3 length is 13 residues. CDR3 bases: TGTGCCAGTAGTATAGACGGACACTACGAGCAGTACTTC. The encoded protein is CASSIDGHYEQYF.

V and J are TRBV7-9 and TRBJ2-3; 10 bases are a match to TRBD2. Trimming cost V 5 bases and J 0 bases; bases outside gene matches: 5. Per the germline V gene, CDR1 is SEHNR and CDR2 is FQNEAQ (reference sequence). The CDR3 has 16 residues. In nucleotides, the CDR3 is TGTGCCAGCAGCCTTCTAGCGGGGGCCAGCACAGATACGCAGTATTTT. Translation: CASSLLAGASTDTQYF.

The genes are TRBV7-2 and TRBJ1-6; 9 positions match TRBD1. The junction had 7 bases not matched to a gene; V was cut back by 6 bases and J by 1 base. There are 17 residues in the CDR3. CDR1 is SGHTA and CDR2 is FQGNSA in the germline V gene. DNA of the CDR3: TGTGCCAGCAGTGAACAGGGGGCTAGGTCCTATAATTCACCCCTCCACTTT. Amino acids: CASSEQGARSYNSPLHF.

The rearrangement links TRBV3-1 (or the pseudogene TRBV3-2) to TRBJ1-2; no clear D. The V gene lost 4 bases and the J gene lost 4 bases, with 10 bases spanning the gap. This CDR3 has 13 amino acids. Germline lookup yields CDR1 LGHDT and CDR2 YNNKEL (reference sequence). As DNA, the CDR3 is TGTGCCAGCAGCCCTTGGGGAGGCTATGGCTACACCTTC. This sequence encodes CASSPWGGYGYTF.